This T cell receptor beta chain stems from a study of T cells after yellow fever vaccination. The germline gives CDR1 SEHNR, CDR2 FQNEAQ (reference sequence). This CDR3 comprises 13 residues. TCRdb ran MiXCR on the 5' RACE reads and lists one entry per CDR3 protein. The table shows a few hundred thousand distinct CDR3 sequences, with roughly 20% occurring only once. A remark on this clonotype: At one end, the junction sequence differs from germline, possibly due to a read error.

The sequence came from a man aged 18 to 35 who received the YFV17D yellow fever vaccine. Material: PBMCs, obtained before the yellow fever booster vaccination. The V and J genes are TRBV7-9 and TRBJ2-1; 13 nucleotides agree with TRBD2. The CDR3 DNA reads as TGTGCCAGCAGCTTACTCACTAGCGGGGGGGCTGGCTTC. Protein product: CASSLLTSGGAGF.